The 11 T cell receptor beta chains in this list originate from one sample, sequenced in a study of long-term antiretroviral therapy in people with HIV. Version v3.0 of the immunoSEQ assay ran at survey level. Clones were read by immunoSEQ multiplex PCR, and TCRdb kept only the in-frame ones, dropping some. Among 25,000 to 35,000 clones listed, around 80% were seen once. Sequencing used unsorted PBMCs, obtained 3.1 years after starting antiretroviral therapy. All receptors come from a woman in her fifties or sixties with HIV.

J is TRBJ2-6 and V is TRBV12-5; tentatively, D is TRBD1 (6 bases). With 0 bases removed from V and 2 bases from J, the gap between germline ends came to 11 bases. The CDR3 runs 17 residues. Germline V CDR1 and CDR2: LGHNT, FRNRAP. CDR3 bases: TGTGCTAGTGGTTTGGTACAAGGGGGACCTGGGGCCAACGTCCTGACTTTC. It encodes CASGLVQGGPGANVLTF.

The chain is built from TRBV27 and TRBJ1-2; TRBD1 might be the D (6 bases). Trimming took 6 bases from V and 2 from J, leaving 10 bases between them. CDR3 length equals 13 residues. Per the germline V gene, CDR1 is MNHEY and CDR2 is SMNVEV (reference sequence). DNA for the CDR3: TGTGCCAGCAGAGCAGGGGAAAACTATGGCTACACCTTC. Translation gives CASRAGENYGYTF.

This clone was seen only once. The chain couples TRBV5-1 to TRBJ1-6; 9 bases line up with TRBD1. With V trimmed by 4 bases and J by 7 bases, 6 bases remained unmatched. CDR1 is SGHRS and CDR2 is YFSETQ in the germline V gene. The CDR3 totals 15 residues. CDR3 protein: CASSPGTGKNSPLHF. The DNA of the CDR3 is TGCGCCAGCAGCCCCGGGACAGGGAAGAATTCACCCCTCCACTTT.

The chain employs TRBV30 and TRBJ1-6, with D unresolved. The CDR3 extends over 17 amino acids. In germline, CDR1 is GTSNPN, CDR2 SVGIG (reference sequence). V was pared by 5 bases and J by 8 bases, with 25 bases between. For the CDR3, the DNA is TGTGCCTGGTTTGAGCGGAACGGGAGACAATTCGATTCACCCCTCCACTTT. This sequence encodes CAWFERNGRQFDSPLHF.

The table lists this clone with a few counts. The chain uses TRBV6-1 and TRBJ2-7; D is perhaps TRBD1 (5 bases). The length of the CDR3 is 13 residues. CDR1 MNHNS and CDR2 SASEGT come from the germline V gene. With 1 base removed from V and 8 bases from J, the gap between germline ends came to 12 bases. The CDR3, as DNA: TGTGCCAGCAGTGAAGGGGGCCTACCGCAGCAGTACGTC. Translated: CASSEGGLPQQYV.

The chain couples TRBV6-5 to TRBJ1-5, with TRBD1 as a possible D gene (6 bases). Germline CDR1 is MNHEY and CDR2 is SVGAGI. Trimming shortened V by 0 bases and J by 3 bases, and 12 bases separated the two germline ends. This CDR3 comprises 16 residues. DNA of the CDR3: TGTGCCAGCAGTTACTCGCGACAGGAGTTCAATCAGCCCCAGCATTTT. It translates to CASSYSRQEFNQPQHF.

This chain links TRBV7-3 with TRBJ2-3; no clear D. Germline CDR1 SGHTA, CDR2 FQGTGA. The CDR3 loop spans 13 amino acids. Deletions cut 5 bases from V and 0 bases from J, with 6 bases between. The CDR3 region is CASSIVSTDTQYF. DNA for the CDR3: TGTGCCAGCAGCATAGTCAGCACAGATACGCAGTATTTT.

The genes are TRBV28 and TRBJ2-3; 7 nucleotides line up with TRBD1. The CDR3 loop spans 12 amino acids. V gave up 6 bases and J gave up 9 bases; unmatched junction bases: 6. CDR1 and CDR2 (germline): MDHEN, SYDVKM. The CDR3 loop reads CASRTQGDTQYF. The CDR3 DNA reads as TGTGCCAGCAGGACCCAGGGGGACACGCAGTATTTT.

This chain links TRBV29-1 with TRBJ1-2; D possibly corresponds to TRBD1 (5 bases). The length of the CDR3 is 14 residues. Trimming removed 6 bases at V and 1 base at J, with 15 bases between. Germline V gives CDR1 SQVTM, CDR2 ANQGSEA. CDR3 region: CSVGVGGNNYGYTF. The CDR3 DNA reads TGCAGCGTGGGGGTGGGCGGCAATAACTATGGCTACACCTTC.

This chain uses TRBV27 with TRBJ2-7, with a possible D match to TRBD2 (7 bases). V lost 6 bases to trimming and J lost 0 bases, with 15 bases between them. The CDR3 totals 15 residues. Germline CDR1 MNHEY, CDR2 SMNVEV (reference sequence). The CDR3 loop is CASRIVAGASYEQYF. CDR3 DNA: TGTGCCAGCAGGATAGTTGCGGGGGCCTCCTACGAGCAGTACTTC.

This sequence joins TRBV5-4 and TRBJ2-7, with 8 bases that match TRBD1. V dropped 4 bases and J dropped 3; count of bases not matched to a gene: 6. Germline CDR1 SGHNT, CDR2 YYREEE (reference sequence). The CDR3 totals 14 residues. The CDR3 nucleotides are TGTGCCAGCAGCCCGGGGACAGGCATCTACGAGCAGTACTTC. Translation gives CASSPGTGIYEQYF.